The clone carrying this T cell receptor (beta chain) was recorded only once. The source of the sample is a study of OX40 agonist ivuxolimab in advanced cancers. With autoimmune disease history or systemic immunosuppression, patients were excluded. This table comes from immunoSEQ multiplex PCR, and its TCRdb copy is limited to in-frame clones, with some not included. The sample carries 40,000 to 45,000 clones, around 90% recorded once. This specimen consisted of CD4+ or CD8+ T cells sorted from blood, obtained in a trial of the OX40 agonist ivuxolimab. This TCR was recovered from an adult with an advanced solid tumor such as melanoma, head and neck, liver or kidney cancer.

CDR3 in amino acids: CASSRGPSGSGGYDQYF. DNA for the CDR3: TGCGCCAGCAGCCGAGGTCCTAGCGGGAGTGGGGGGTATGATCAGTACTTC. The chain carries TRBV4-1 and TRBJ2-4; 10 nucleotides line up with TRBD2. Trimming cost V 4 bases and J 12 bases; bases outside gene matches: 18. Germline CDR1 and CDR2: MGHRA and YSYEKL. The CDR3 extends over 17 amino acids.